A selection of T cell receptor beta chains follows, all from one sample in a study of CD8+ T cells in alopecia areata. Sequencing was performed with immunoSEQ multiplex PCR; in TCRdb, only in-frame clones are kept and a portion is missing. Here the sample spans more than 110,000 clones, about three fifths being singletons. The source material was CD4+ T cells sorted from blood, sampled at week 0. All receptors derive from a human donor with alopecia areata. The CDR3 runs from the conserved cysteine through the conserved F or W. A D gene is named only where the DNA matches it firmly. Clone size is not always given. Where it is, it says once, few, many or a class for expanded clones.

V gene,D gene,J gene,clone size,CDR3 protein,CDR3 DNA
TRBV29-1,.,TRBJ1-1,.,CSVSHRQSMNTEAFF,TGCAGCGTCTCGCACCGACAGTCCATGAACACTGAAGCTTTCTTT
TRBV5-1,TRBD1,TRBJ2-7,once,CASSIGQGGEQYF,TGCGCCAGCAGCATAGGACAGGGAGGCGAGCAGTACTTC
TRBV9,.,TRBJ2-6,.,CASSVGGQKGANVLTF,TGTGCCAGCAGCGTAGGCGGACAGAAGGGGGCCAACGTCCTGACTTTC
TRBV29-1,TRBD1,TRBJ2-1,.,CSVESQGDNEQFF,TGCAGCGTTGAGTCCCAGGGGGACAATGAGCAGTTCTTC
TRBV25-1,TRBD1,TRBJ1-2,.,CASSYTGGYGYTF,TGTGCCAGCAGTTATACAGGGGGCTATGGCTACACCTTC
TRBV5-1,TRBD1,TRBJ2-7,.,CASSLTGSSYEQYF,TGCGCCAGCAGCCTGACAGGGAGCTCCTACGAGCAGTACTTC
TRBV29-1,.,TRBJ1-1,.,CSVDKNTEAFF,TGCAGCGTCGATAAGAACACTGAAGCTTTCTTT
TRBV18,.,TRBJ2-7,few,CASSSLSGEQYF,TGTGCCAGCTCATCCCTCTCGGGTGAGCAGTACTTC
TRBV7-9,TRBD1,TRBJ2-1,.,CASSLLEGARLPNEQFF,TGTGCCAGCAGCTTGCTAGAGGGGGCAAGACTACCAAATGAGCAGTTCTTC
TRBV6-6,.,TRBJ2-7,.,CASSQGHEQYF,TGTGCCAGCAGTCAGGGGCACGAGCAGTACTTC
TRBV11-2,.,TRBJ2-7,few,CASRTLSSYEQYF,TGTGCCAGCAGAACACTGAGCTCCTACGAGCAGTACTTC
TRBV25-1,TRBD1,TRBJ2-5,.,CASSEQNRGPGTQYF,TGTGCCAGCAGTGAGCAAAACAGGGGCCCGGGGACCCAGTACTTC
TRBV30,TRBD2,TRBJ2-5,.,CAWSVGSSGGTSWETQYF,TGTGCCTGGAGTGTCGGGAGTAGCGGGGGTACGAGTTGGGAGACCCAGTACTTC
TRBV30,.,TRBJ2-6,.,CAWTEGRGANVLTF,TGTGCCTGGACCGAAGGGAGAGGGGCCAACGTCCTGACTTTC
TRBV27,.,TRBJ2-1,once,CASRTARYNEQFF,TGTGCCAGCAGGACGGCGCGCTACAATGAGCAGTTCTTC
TRBV30,.,TRBJ1-5,.,CAWSGSNQPQHF,TGTGCCTGGAGCGGGAGCAATCAGCCCCAGCATTTT
TRBV11-2,.,TRBJ2-5,few,CASSPTETQYF,TGTGCCAGCAGCCCGACGGAGACCCAGTACTTC
TRBV29-1,.,TRBJ2-7,.,CSVGQRGPYEQYF,TGCAGCGTAGGACAGAGGGGCCCCTACGAGCAGTACTTC
TRBV5-1,.,TRBJ1-2,.,CASSLSWNRDGDRGTF,TGCGCCAGCAGCTTGTCTTGGAACCGGGACGGAGATAGAGGTACCTTC
TRBV5-6,.,TRBJ2-3,once,CASSTLSRLALDTQYF,TGTGCCAGCAGCACCCTCTCACGCCTAGCTCTCGATACGCAGTATTTT
TRBV27,.,TRBJ1-1,.,CASRRNRDHEAFF,TGTGCCAGCAGAAGGAACCGGGACCATGAAGCTTTCTTT
TRBV5-1,.,TRBJ2-5,.,CASSLAGTHQETQYF,TGCGCCAGCAGCTTGGCCGGGACCCACCAAGAGACCCAGTACTTC
TRBV11-3,TRBD2,TRBJ2-1,.,CASSFSASGNEQFF,TGTGCCAGCAGCTTCTCGGCTAGCGGCAATGAGCAGTTCTTC
TRBV30,TRBD1,TRBJ2-4,once,CAWGQVGIQYF,TGTGCCTGGGGACAGGTGGGCATTCAGTACTTC
TRBV7-2,TRBD1,TRBJ1-2,.,CASSDQPGQGAGGYTF,TGTGCCAGCAGCGATCAACCGGGACAGGGGGCGGGTGGCTACACCTTC
TRBV30,TRBD1,TRBJ1-2,.,CAWNGRGQGPLGYGYTF,TGTGCCTGGAATGGACGTGGACAGGGCCCTCTAGGGTATGGCTACACCTTC
TRBV5-4,TRBD1,TRBJ1-1,.,CASSFRDRGISEAFF,TGTGCCAGCAGCTTCCGGGACAGGGGAATATCTGAAGCTTTCTTT
TRBV6-5,.,TRBJ1-2,.,CASRQYRSSSYGYTF,TGTGCCAGCCGACAATATAGGAGTAGCTCCTATGGCTACACCTTC
TRBV29-1,.,TRBJ2-7,few,CSVEDQRVEQYF,TGCAGCGTTGAAGATCAGAGGGTCGAGCAGTACTTC
TRBV30,.,TRBJ1-5,.,CAWSARDDQPQHF,TGTGCCTGGAGTGCCAGGGACGATCAGCCCCAGCATTTT
TRBV2,TRBD1,TRBJ1-5,.,CASCFGQGANQPQHF,TGTGCCAGCTGTTTCGGACAGGGGGCGAATCAGCCCCAGCATTTT
TRBV7-2,TRBD1,TRBJ1-2,few,CASSHPWGRGQDGYTF,TGTGCCAGCAGCCATCCCTGGGGTAGGGGGCAGGATGGCTACACCTTC
TRBV6-5,TRBD1,TRBJ1-4,.,CASRTGVKEKLFF,TGTGCCAGCCGGACAGGGGTCAAAGAAAAACTGTTTTTT
TRBV29-1,.,TRBJ1-2,.,CSVESSTVNYGYTF,TGCAGCGTTGAAAGCTCGACCGTAAACTATGGCTACACCTTC
TRBV2,.,TRBJ2-1,few,CASRPPSSNEQFF,TGTGCCAGCAGGCCTCCTAGTTCCAATGAGCAGTTCTTC
TRBV7-2,.,TRBJ1-3,.,CASSLDHSSGNTIYF,TGTGCCAGCAGCTTAGACCACAGCTCTGGAAACACCATATATTTT
TRBV19,.,TRBJ2-2,.,CASVLRTGELFF,TGTGCCAGTGTCTTGAGGACCGGGGAGCTGTTTTTT
TRBV5-1,.,TRBJ2-1,.,CASSPGYNEQFF,TGCGCCAGCAGCCCGGGGTACAATGAGCAGTTCTTC
TRBV11-2,TRBD2,TRBJ2-5,.,CASSFSVAAGGNQETQYF,TGTGCCAGCAGCTTTAGTGTTGCAGCGGGGGGTAACCAAGAGACCCAGTACTTC
TRBV25-1,.,TRBJ2-1,few,CASSDLGQYNEQFF,TGTGCCAGCAGTGATCTCGGACAGTACAATGAGCAGTTCTTC
TRBV30,.,TRBJ1-2,.,CAWNTDPNYGYTF,TGTGCCTGGAATACGGACCCAAACTATGGCTACACCTTC
TRBV10-3,.,TRBJ2-1,.,CAISELKQGSGEQFF,TGTGCCATCAGTGAGTTAAAACAGGGTAGCGGTGAGCAGTTCTTC
TRBV4-3,TRBD1,TRBJ1-1,.,CASSPEDRGFDTEAFF,TGCGCCAGCAGCCCGGAGGACAGGGGTTTCGACACTGAAGCTTTCTTT
TRBV30,.,TRBJ1-2,.,CAWSVAGNYGYTF,TGTGCCTGGAGTGTAGCAGGGAACTATGGCTACACCTTC
TRBV27,TRBD2,TRBJ2-3,.,CASSEGLADTQYF,TGTGCCAGCAGTGAGGGACTAGCAGATACGCAGTATTTT
TRBV29-1,.,TRBJ2-1,.,CSVEFGLSSSYNEQFF,TGCAGCGTTGAATTCGGCCTATCGAGCTCCTACAATGAGCAGTTCTTC
TRBV13,TRBD1,TRBJ1-2,.,CASSGTDRPTGYGYTF,TGTGCCAGCAGCGGAACGGACAGGCCCACTGGCTATGGCTACACCTTC
TRBV7-9,.,TRBJ1-2,few,CASSVEGYGYTF,TGTGCCAGCAGCGTCGAGGGCTATGGCTACACCTTC
TRBV29-1,TRBD1,TRBJ1-1,.,CSVQTGGNTEAFF,TGCAGCGTTCAGACAGGGGGGAACACTGAAGCTTTCTTT
TRBV29-1,TRBD1,TRBJ1-2,.,CSVAPGAGGRYGYTF,TGCAGCGTCGCCCCCGGGGCAGGGGGCCGGTATGGCTACACCTTC
TRBV7-6,.,TRBJ2-1,few,CASSVGAGAYNEQFF,TGTGCCAGCAGCGTGGGTGCAGGGGCTTACAATGAGCAGTTCTTC
TRBV11-3,.,TRBJ2-5,.,CASSLFTRETQYF,TGTGCCAGCAGCCTCTTCACGAGGGAGACCCAGTACTTC